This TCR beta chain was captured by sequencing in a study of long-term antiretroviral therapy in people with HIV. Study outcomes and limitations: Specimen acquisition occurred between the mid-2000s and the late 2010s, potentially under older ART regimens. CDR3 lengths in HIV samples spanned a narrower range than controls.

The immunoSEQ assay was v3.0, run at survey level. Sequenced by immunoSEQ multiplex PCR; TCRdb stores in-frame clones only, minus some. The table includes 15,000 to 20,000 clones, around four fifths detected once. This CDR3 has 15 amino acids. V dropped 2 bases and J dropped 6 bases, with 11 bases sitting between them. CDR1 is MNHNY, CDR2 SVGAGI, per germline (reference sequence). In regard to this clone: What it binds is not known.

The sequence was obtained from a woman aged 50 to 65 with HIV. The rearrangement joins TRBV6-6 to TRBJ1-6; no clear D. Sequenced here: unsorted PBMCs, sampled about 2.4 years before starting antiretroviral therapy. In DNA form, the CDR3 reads TGTGCCAGCAGTTACAGGGAAAGTCGTAATTCACCCCTCCACTTT. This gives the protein CASSYRESRNSPLHF.